The following is a T cell receptor (beta chain) sequence with its context. Germline CDR1 reads MGHDK; CDR2 reads SYGVNS. The CDR3 is 13 amino acids. V was shortened by 6 bases and J by 1 base, with 8 bases between the two germline ends. The data stem from a study of shared T cell receptors in the human thymus. The repertoire was sequenced with immunoSEQ multiplex PCR; TCRdb's copy has only in-frame clones and lacks some. The sample includes hundreds of thousands of clones, roughly 88% seen only once; the top ten take 0.0085% to 0.012%. This sample was shared with a second study, whose subject was human thymus T cells.

V gene TRBV25-1 combines with J gene TRBJ2-3; TRBD1 might be the D (6 bases). The sequenced sample was thymocytes. The clonotype comes from a boy younger than two with a congenital heart defect. The CDR3 loop reads CASSAGGTDTQYF. CDR3 DNA: TGTGCCAGCAGCGCAGGGGGCACAGATACGCAGTATTTT.